The sample holds a few counts of the clone carrying this TCR beta chain. Its antigen is currently unknown. The CDR3 extends over 13 amino acids. V gave up 10 bases and J gave up 7 bases, with 19 bases separating them. This sample was included in a study of T cells after yellow fever vaccination. Study observations and caveats: Abundant clonotypes from the bulk population could contaminate FACS-sorted repertoires. Among primary-vaccination clones, most reappeared after the booster, at about 95% for CD4 and approximately 90% for CD8.

MiXCR, applied by TCRdb to the 5' RACE reads, yields one record per CDR3 protein. The data hold some 600,000 distinct CDR3 sequences, with 17% observed a single time. The sample in question was PBMCs, obtained 5 days after the first yellow fever vaccination. The TCR was taken from a man aged 18 to 29 who received the YFV17D yellow fever vaccine. V usage is TRBV12-3 or TRBV12-4 and J usage is TRBJ1-1, with unresolved D. The CDR3 protein is CATSLGRAVEAFF. The DNA for the CDR3 is TGTGCCACCTCCTTAGGGCGGGCGGTTGAAGCTTTCTTT.